The 17 T cell receptor beta chains below come from one sample, sequenced in a study of shared clonotypes between healthy human individuals. Sequenced by immunoSEQ multiplex PCR; TCRdb stores in-frame clones only, minus some. The sample records millions of clones, more than 90% being singletons. Input material: naive CD4+ T cells sorted from blood. Subset noted: CD45RA+ positively selected. These receptors originate from a young man in good health.

J is TRBJ2-3 and V is TRBV10-2, with TRBD1 identical over 9 bases. Germline CDR1 WSHSY, CDR2 SAAADI. This CDR3 has 15 residues. V lost 6 bases and J lost 1; bases outside the gene matches: 5. Written as DNA, the CDR3 is TGCGCCAGCAGGGGACAGGGACTGGGCACAGATACGCAGTATTTT. The encoded protein is CASRGQGLGTDTQYF.

V and J are TRBV10-3 and TRBJ1-2; 8 bases match TRBD1. This CDR3 contains 14 residues. Per the germline V gene, CDR1 is ENHRY and CDR2 is SYGVKD. V shed 4 bases, J shed 7 bases, and the junction held 8 bases outside the gene matches. The DNA for the CDR3 is TGTGCCATCAGTGGAACTCAGGGGGCTGGTGGCTACACCTTC. Its protein is CAISGTQGAGGYTF.

The rearrangement joins TRBV6-1 to TRBJ1-5; TRBD1 matches 9 bases. The CDR3 consists of 18 residues. The V and J ends lost 2 bases and 5 bases, in that order; junction bases with no gene match: 13. CDR1 is MNHNS and CDR2 is SASEGT in the germline V gene. CDR3 DNA: TGTGCCAGCAGTGAAAATAACAGGGGGCCCGCCTTCGATCAGCCCCAGCATTTT. Its protein product is CASSENNRGPAFDQPQHF.

The rearrangement uses TRBV2 and TRBJ2-7, with 9 bases fitting TRBD1. CDR3 length: 13 residues. Germline V gene lookup returns CDR1 SNHLY and CDR2 FYNNEI. With 8 bases clipped from V and 4 bases from J, the junction kept 6 bases outside the gene matches. The CDR3: CASGGTGQYEQYF. CDR3 bases: TGTGCCAGCGGCGGGACAGGGCAATACGAGCAGTACTTC.

The rearrangement uses TRBV6-5 and TRBJ1-5; D is uncertain. The length of the CDR3 is 13 residues. Trimming stripped 5 bases from V and 0 bases from J, with 5 bases between. Germline values: CDR1 MNHEY, CDR2 SVGAGI. The CDR3 region is CASSALSNQPQHF. The CDR3 nucleotides are TGTGCCAGCAGTGCACTTAGCAATCAGCCCCAGCATTTT.

This clone was detected only a few times. The chain recombines TRBV2 with TRBJ2-7, with 7 nucleotides matching TRBD1. V lost 8 bases to trimming and J lost 3 bases; unmatched junction nucleotides: 7. Germline values: CDR1 SNHLY, CDR2 FYNNEI. The CDR3 has 13 amino acids. The CDR3 region is CASGRDRNYEQYF. CDR3 nucleotide sequence: TGTGCCAGCGGACGGGACAGAAACTACGAGCAGTACTTC.

The chain employs TRBV2 and TRBJ2-5; D not resolved. The J call may not be correct, given that the DNA end is closer to TRBJ2-7. The CDR3 spans 12 residues. Germline V gene sequence: CDR1 SNHLY, CDR2 FYNNEI. This chain's CDR3 is CASRGEFYEQYF. The CDR3 nucleotides read TGTGCCAGCAGGGGCGAGTTCTACGAGCAGTACTTC.

This chain connects TRBV19 to TRBJ1-3; perhaps TRBD1 as D (5 bases). The CDR3 contains 15 residues. Trimming took 6 bases from V and 2 from J, leaving 14 bases between them. The V gene's germline CDR1 is LNHDA and CDR2 SQIVND (reference sequence). The CDR3: CASRAREVPGNTIYF. As DNA, the CDR3 is TGTGCCAGTAGAGCCAGGGAAGTGCCTGGAAACACCATATATTTT.

The chain joins TRBV5-8 to TRBJ1-4; D call uncertain. The CDR3 is 13 residues long. Germline-derived CDR1 and CDR2 are SGHTS and YDEGEE. V lost 0 bases, J lost 8 bases, and 8 bases lay in between. DNA for the CDR3: TGTGCCAGCAGCTTGGATTGGGGAGAAAAACTGTTTTTT. This sequence encodes CASSLDWGEKLFF.

A word on this clone: Other DNA sequences within the sample encode an identical CDR3. The chain joins TRBV28 to TRBJ2-7; D is unresolved. The CDR3 loop spans 14 amino acids. V was cut by 1 base and J by 0 bases, with 7 bases left in between. Germline V gene data show CDR1 as MDHEN and CDR2 as SYDVKM. Written as DNA, the CDR3 is TGTGCCAGCAGTTTATCAGGTTTCTCCTACGAGCAGTACTTC. This codes for CASSLSGFSYEQYF.

This chain connects TRBV30 to TRBJ1-4, with unresolved D. Per the germline V gene, CDR1 is GTSNPN and CDR2 is SVGIG (reference sequence). This CDR3 is built from 14 residues. Trimming pared 5 bases from V and 5 bases from J, leaving 15 bases between. CDR3 sequence reads: CAWEPDGRNEKLFF. The DNA of the CDR3 is TGTGCCTGGGAACCTGACGGAAGAAATGAAAAACTGTTTTTT.

The chain couples TRBV18 to TRBJ2-3, with D tentatively TRBD1 (6 bases). Germline CDR1 is KGHSH and CDR2 is LQKENI. The CDR3 has 15 residues. The germline V and J ends were trimmed by 3 bases and 3 bases, with 13 bases remaining between them. DNA of the CDR3: TGTGCCAGCTCACCGCGCCGGACAGTTACAGATACGCAGTATTTT. This sequence encodes CASSPRRTVTDTQYF.

This chain uses TRBV5-1 with TRBJ2-7; D is perhaps TRBD1 or TRBD2 (5 bases each). V lost 0 bases and J lost 1, with 14 bases in between. There are 16 residues in the CDR3. CDR1 is SGHRS and CDR2 is YFSETQ in the germline V gene. The CDR3 region is CASSLEPPWGSYEQYF. The CDR3 DNA reads as TGCGCCAGCAGCTTGGAACCCCCCTGGGGGTCCTACGAGCAGTACTTC.

The chain combines TRBV7-9 with TRBJ2-1; D might be TRBD1 or TRBD2, each matching 5 bases. The V end lost 3 bases, the J end lost 5 bases, and 8 bases lay between the germline ends. The CDR3 consists of 13 residues. Germline values: CDR1 SEHNR, CDR2 FQNEAQ (reference sequence). The DNA of the CDR3 is TGTGCCAGCAGCTTCCGGGACCACAATGAGCAGTTCTTC. Translation gives CASSFRDHNEQFF.

This chain connects TRBV28 to TRBJ1-5, with a possible D match to TRBD1 (5 bases). Germline CDR1 reads MDHEN; CDR2 reads SYDVKM. CDR3 length: 16 residues. V dropped 7 bases and J dropped 2 bases, with 18 bases sitting between them. CDR3: CASKTGTSIGNQPQHF. The DNA for the CDR3 is TGTGCCAGCAAGACCGGGACCTCAATTGGCAATCAGCCCCAGCATTTT.

In this sample, this clone turned up once. The chain employs TRBV5-4 and TRBJ1-1; D not certain. Germline assignment: CDR1 SGHNT and CDR2 YYREEE (reference sequence). V shed 4 bases and J shed 7 bases, with 14 bases lying between them. This CDR3 region has 13 residues. The CDR3 loop reads CASSGPGTVEAFF. CDR3 coding DNA: TGTGCCAGCAGCGGACCAGGAACGGTTGAAGCTTTCTTT.

V is TRBV6-1 and J is TRBJ2-7, with D possibly matching TRBD2 (5 bases). The germline V and J ends were trimmed by 3 bases and 0 bases, with 12 bases remaining between them. The CDR3 is 15 amino acids. Germline lookup yields CDR1 MNHNS and CDR2 SASEGT. CDR3 nucleotides: TGTGCCAGCAGTGAGAGGACGGGGAGCTCCTACGAGCAGTACTTC. Amino acid sequence: CASSERTGSSYEQYF.